This T cell receptor beta chain came from a study of shared clonotypes between healthy human individuals. Whole-study findings and limits: Non-shared clonotypes had lower generation probabilities than clonotypes shared by all four sorted-subset donors.

The authors split each subset's genomic DNA evenly across several immunoSEQ plates. Per the authors' pipeline: ImmunoSEQ supplied junction-only sequences lacking quality scores, so filtering was different. Libraries were prepared by immunoSEQ multiplex PCR; TCRdb keeps only in-frame clonotypes and omits some of them. Clonal size and the V and J genes are those of that table, whereas D and trimming came from the DNA. The sample lists about 1,900,000 clones, roughly 94% occurring once. CDR1 SGHDN and CDR2 FVKESK come from the germline V gene. The CDR3 is 14 amino acids. Trimming stripped 0 bases from V and 4 bases from J, with 9 bases between. A word on this clone: The antigen remains undetermined.

Naive CD8 cells comprised CD45RO-negative, CCR7-positively selected cells, excluding terminally differentiated effector memory CD45RA+ cells. HIV-negative, healthy adults without recent acute infections or vaccinations were the donors. This TCR was sampled from a man between 18 and 35 years old in good health. Sequenced: naive CD8+ T cells sorted from blood. This sequence joins TRBV14 and TRBJ1-2, with D possibly being TRBD1 (6 bases). The CDR3 DNA reads as TGTGCCAGCAGCCAAGATGCAGGGGCCTATGGCTACACCTTC. It specifies CASSQDAGAYGYTF.